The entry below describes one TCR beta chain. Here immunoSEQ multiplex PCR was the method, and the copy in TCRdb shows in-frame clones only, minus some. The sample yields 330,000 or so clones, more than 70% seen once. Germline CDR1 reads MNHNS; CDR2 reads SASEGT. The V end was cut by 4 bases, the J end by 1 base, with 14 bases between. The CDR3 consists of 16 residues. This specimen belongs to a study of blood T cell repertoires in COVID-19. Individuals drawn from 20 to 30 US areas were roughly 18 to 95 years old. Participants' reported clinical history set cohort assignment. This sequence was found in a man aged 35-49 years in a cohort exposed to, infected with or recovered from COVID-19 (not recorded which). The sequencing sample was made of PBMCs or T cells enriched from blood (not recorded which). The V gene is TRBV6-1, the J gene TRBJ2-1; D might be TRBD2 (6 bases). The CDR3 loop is CASSASAGQSYNEQFF. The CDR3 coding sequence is TGTGCCAGCAGTGCCTCAGCGGGTCAATCCTACAATGAGCAGTTCTTC.